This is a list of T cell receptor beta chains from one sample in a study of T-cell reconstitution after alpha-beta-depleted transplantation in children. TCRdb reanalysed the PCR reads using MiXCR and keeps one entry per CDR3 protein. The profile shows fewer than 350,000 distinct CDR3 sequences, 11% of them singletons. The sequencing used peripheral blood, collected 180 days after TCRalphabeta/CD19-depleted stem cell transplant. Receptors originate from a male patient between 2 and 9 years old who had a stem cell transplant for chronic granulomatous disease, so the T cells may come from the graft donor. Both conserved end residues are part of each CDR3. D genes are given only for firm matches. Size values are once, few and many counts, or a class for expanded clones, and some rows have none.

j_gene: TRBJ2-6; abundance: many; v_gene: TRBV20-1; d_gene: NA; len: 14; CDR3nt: TGCAGTGCTAATCGGATCTCTGGGGCCAACGTCCTGACTTTC; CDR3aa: CSANRISGANVLTF
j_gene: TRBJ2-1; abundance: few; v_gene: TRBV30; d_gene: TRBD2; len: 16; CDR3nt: TGTGCCTGGAGTGTACTGGGTAGCGGGAGGAAGGGTGAGCAGTTCTTC; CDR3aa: CAWSVLGSGRKGEQFF
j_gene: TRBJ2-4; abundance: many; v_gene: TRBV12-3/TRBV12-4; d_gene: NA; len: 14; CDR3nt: TGTGCCAGCACTCCTCGGGGGTATGGAAACATTCAGTACTTC; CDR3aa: CASTPRGYGNIQYF
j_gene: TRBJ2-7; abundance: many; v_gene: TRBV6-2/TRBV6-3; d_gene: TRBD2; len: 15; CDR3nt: TGTGCCAGCAGCCTGACTAGCGAACCTACCTACGAGCAGTACTTC; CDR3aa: CASSLTSEPTYEQYF
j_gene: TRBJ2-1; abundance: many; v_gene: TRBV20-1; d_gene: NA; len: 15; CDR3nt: TGCAGTGCGCCCAAGGGCGGGGCGTCCTACAATGAGCAGTTCTTC; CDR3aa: CSAPKGGASYNEQFF
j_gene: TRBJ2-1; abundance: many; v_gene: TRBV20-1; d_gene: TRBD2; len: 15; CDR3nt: TGCAGTGCTCCCCTACTAGCGGTCCCGTATGGTGAGCAGTTCTTC; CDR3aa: CSAPLLAVPYGEQFF
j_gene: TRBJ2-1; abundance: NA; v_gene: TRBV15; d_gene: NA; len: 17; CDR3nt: TGTGCCACCAGCAGAGCCCAAATAGCGGAATCCTACAATGAGCAGTTCTTC; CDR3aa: CATSRAQIAESYNEQFF
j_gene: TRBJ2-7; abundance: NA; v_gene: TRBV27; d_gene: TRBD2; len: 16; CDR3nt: TGTGCCAGCAGTAGGGGGGTAGCGGGGAGCTCCTACGAGCAGTACTTC; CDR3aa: CASSRGVAGSSYEQYF
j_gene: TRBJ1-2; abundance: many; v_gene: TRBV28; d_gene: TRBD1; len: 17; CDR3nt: TGTGCCAGCAGTTTCCCGGGACAGGTCCAAAGGGGATATGGCTACACCTTC; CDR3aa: CASSFPGQVQRGYGYTF
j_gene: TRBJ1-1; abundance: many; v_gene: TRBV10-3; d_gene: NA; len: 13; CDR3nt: TGTGCCATCAGTGAGGGGGGGAACACTGAAGCTTTCTTT; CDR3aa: CAISEGGNTEAFF
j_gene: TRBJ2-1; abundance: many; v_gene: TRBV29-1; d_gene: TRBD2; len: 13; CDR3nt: TGCAGCTTGGCGGGAGTTGGGCCTAAGGCGCAGTTCTTC; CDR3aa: CSLAGVGPKAQFF
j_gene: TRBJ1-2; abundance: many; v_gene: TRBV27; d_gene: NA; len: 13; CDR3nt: TGTGCCAGCAGTCCCACAGCCAGCTATGGCTACACCTTC; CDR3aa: CASSPTASYGYTF
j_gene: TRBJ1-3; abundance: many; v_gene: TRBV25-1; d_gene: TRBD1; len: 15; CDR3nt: TGTGCCAGCAGTGAGCCGACAGGGTACGGAAACACCATATATTTT; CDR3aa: CASSEPTGYGNTIYF
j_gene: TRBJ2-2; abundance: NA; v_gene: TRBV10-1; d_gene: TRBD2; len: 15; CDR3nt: TGCGCCAGCAGCCTAAGCGGGAGGGCCTCCGGGGAGCTGTTTTTT; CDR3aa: CASSLSGRASGELFF